One T cell receptor (beta chain) is described in this entry. How the authors handled the data: Nucleated cell counts were estimated from reference gene primer amplification. The protocol was immunoSEQ multiplex PCR, while the TCRdb copy is restricted to in-frame clones and leaves out a portion. The V and J calls and clone size were taken over from that table, and D and trimming were inferred from the DNA. The data contain under 250,000 clones, approximately 85% of them singletons. These data originate in a study of blood T cell repertoires in COVID-19. Study information: The samples span acute and convalescent COVID-19 from the United States, Italy and Spain. T cells, B-cell-depleted T cells, or PBMCs provided the cDNA or gDNA that served as material.

The TCR sequence derives from a man aged 50-60 years with acute or convalescent COVID-19. Material for sequencing was peripheral blood.

This CDR3 is CAWRSGSVAEQFF. In DNA, the CDR3 is TGTGCCTGGAGAAGTGGGAGCGTGGCTGAGCAGTTCTTC. V and J are TRBV30 and TRBJ2-1; possibly TRBD2 for D (5 bases). The length of the CDR3 is 13 residues. Looked up from germline, CDR1 is GTSNPN and CDR2 is SVGIG (reference sequence). Trimming pared 3 bases from V and 9 bases from J, leaving 15 bases between.